The 30 T cell receptor beta chains below were found in one sample sequenced in a study of cytomegalovirus exposure and HLA in healthy donors. This PCR relied on a set of 60 Vbeta primers and 13 Jbeta primers. Assay used: immunoSEQ multiplex PCR; TCRdb lists only in-frame clones, some missing. The sample has about 64,000 clones; more than 60% are singletons. The sample consisted of PBMCs. The origin of the receptors is a male donor in good health and CMV-seropositive.

The chain links TRBV5-1 to TRBJ2-5; 7 nucleotides match TRBD1. The CDR3 loop spans 14 amino acids. The V gene end was trimmed by 4 bases and the J gene end by 1 base; junction bases not matched to a gene: 4. From germline, CDR1 is SGHRS and CDR2 YFSETQ. CDR3 DNA: TGCGCCAGCAGCCGACAGGGATCCCAAGAGACCCAGTACTTC. It translates to CASSRQGSQETQYF.

The rearrangement joins TRBV27 to TRBJ2-3; a possible D gene is TRBD2 (5 bases). This CDR3 is 14 amino acids long. Germline CDR1 reads MNHEY; CDR2 reads SMNVEV (reference sequence). The V end lost 6 bases, the J end lost 1 base, and 11 bases lay between the germline ends. This CDR3 reads CASREDWGTDTQYF. The CDR3 DNA is TGTGCCAGCAGAGAGGACTGGGGCACAGATACGCAGTATTTT.

This clone was seen once. The genes are TRBV4-3 and TRBJ1-2; D unresolved. V lost 2 bases, J lost 6 bases, and 16 bases lay in between. CDR1 LGHNA and CDR2 YSLEER come from the germline V gene. The CDR3 consists of 15 residues. CDR3 sequence: CASSQLPGVGNGYTF. The CDR3 DNA is TGCGCCAGCAGCCAACTCCCGGGAGTTGGGAATGGCTACACCTTC.

V and J are TRBV30 and TRBJ2-1, with TRBD2 matching 7 bases. The CDR3 runs to 13 residues. Trimming cost V 5 bases and J 4 bases; bases outside gene matches: 5. The germline V gene encodes CDR1 GTSNPN and CDR2 SVGIG (reference sequence). CDR3 amino acids: CAWSSGFYNEQFF. The CDR3 DNA sequence: TGTGCCTGGTCTAGCGGCTTTTACAATGAGCAGTTCTTC.

This rearrangement joins TRBV27 to TRBJ1-1; TRBD1 is a possible D gene (5 bases). The germline CDR1 and CDR2 sequences are MNHEY and SMNVEV (reference sequence). Trimming stripped 5 bases from V and 2 bases from J, with 18 bases between. The CDR3 has 16 amino acids. CDR3 in DNA: TGTGCCAGCAGTCCCCGGGGAGGGGATTTCAACACTGAAGCTTTCTTT. Encoded protein: CASSPRGGDFNTEAFF.

The gene calls are TRBV18 and TRBJ2-1; D perhaps matches TRBD1 (5 bases). CDR1 KGHSH and CDR2 LQKENI come from the germline V gene. The ends were cut back, 3 bases at V and 3 bases at J, with 6 bases in the middle. CDR3 length: 13 amino acids. The CDR3 DNA sequence: TGTGCCAGCTCACCGGACAACTACAATGAGCAGTTCTTC. Translated, it gives CASSPDNYNEQFF. The variable domain in full, with the rest retrieved from reference TRBV18 and TRBJ2-1, is NAGVMQNPRHLVRRRGQEARLRCSPMKGHSHVYWYRQLPEEGLKFMVYLQKENIIDESGMPKERFSAEFPKEGPSILRIQQVVRGDSAAYFCASSPDNYNEQFFGPGTRLTVL.

The chain links TRBV4-1 to TRBJ2-1, with TRBD1 matching 7 bases. The CDR3 is 15 residues long. V lost 3 bases to trimming and J lost 8 bases; unmatched junction nucleotides: 10. Germline V gene sequence: CDR1 MGHRA, CDR2 YSYEKL. The CDR3: CASSHQAQGVDEQFF. In DNA, the CDR3 is TGCGCCAGCAGCCACCAAGCGCAGGGGGTCGATGAGCAGTTCTTC.

CDR3 loop: CASSESGLAGAVGELFF. CDR3 in DNA: TGCGCCAGCAGTGAGTCAGGGCTAGCGGGAGCTGTCGGGGAGCTGTTTTTT. The chain has TRBV10-1 and TRBJ2-2; 10 bases map to TRBD2. The germline V gene has CDR1 WNHNN and CDR2 SYGVQD (reference sequence). The length of the CDR3 is 17 residues. J was trimmed by 7 bases and V by 0 bases; bases with no gene match: 8.

CDR3 nucleotide sequence: TGTGCCAGCAGCGCCAAAACCTTCCCTGGGAGGACTGAAGCTTTCTTT. This translates into CASSAKTFPGRTEAFF. This chain uses TRBV9 with TRBJ1-1; D is undetermined. This CDR3 comprises 16 residues. Germline assignment: CDR1 SGDLS and CDR2 YYNGEE. Trimming left V 3 bases short and J 5 bases short, with 20 bases between.

This rearrangement joins TRBV30 to TRBJ1-6, with 7 nucleotides matching TRBD1. Losses at the gene ends were 4 bases for V and 8 bases for J; bases not matched to a gene: 14. The CDR3 has 16 residues. From germline, CDR1 is GTSNPN and CDR2 SVGIG (reference sequence). CDR3: CAWTPFGRQGDSPLHF. CDR3 nucleotides: TGTGCCTGGACTCCGTTCGGGCGACAGGGAGATTCACCCCTCCACTTT.

This clone has more than one count but fewer than ten. This chain links TRBV7-6 with TRBJ2-7, with D uncertain. This CDR3 is 14 amino acids long. V was shortened by 4 bases and J by 0 bases, with 10 bases between the two germline ends. Germline CDR1 SGHVS, CDR2 FNYEAQ. The CDR3 here is CASSSYTSSYEQYF. CDR3 coding DNA: TGTGCCAGCAGCTCGTACACAAGCTCCTACGAGCAGTACTTC.

This chain links TRBV29-1 with TRBJ1-1; the D gene is possibly TRBD1 (5 bases). CDR3 size: 13 residues. The V gene lost 7 bases and the J gene lost 7 bases, with 19 bases spanning the gap. Germline-derived CDR1 and CDR2 are SQVTM and ANQGSEA. Here the CDR3 reads CSAGGTPTYEAFF. CDR3 in DNA: TGCAGCGCCGGAGGGACGCCGACCTATGAAGCTTTCTTT. Full variable domain (remainder filled in from reference TRBV29-1 and TRBJ1-1): SAVISQKPSRDICQRGTSLTIQCQVDSQVTMMFWYRQQPGQSLTLIATANQGSEATYESGFVIDKFPISRPNLTFSTLTVSNMSPEDSSIYLCSAGGTPTYEAFFGQGTRLTVV.

This chain uses TRBV27 with TRBJ1-3; D gene ambiguous. The CDR3 is 15 residues long. Trimming stripped 5 bases from V and 1 base from J, with 12 bases between. Germline assignment: CDR1 MNHEY and CDR2 SMNVEV (reference sequence). The CDR3 DNA reads as TGTGCCAGCAGTCCCCGCGGTCTGTCTGGAAACACCATATATTTT. Translation gives CASSPRGLSGNTIYF.

The gene calls are TRBV15 and TRBJ1-3; D unresolved. Trimming cost V 0 bases and J 3 bases, with 9 bases left between them. Germline assignment: CDR1 LNHNV and CDR2 YYDKDF (reference sequence). This CDR3 comprises 15 residues. The CDR3 is CATSRDLVGGNTIYF. The CDR3 bases are TGTGCCACCAGCAGAGATCTAGTTGGTGGAAACACCATATATTTT.

This sequence joins TRBV6-1 and TRBJ2-7; tentatively, D is TRBD1 (5 bases). This CDR3 has 11 amino acids. Deletions cut 3 bases from V and 5 bases from J, with 5 bases between. Germline V CDR1 and CDR2: MNHNS, SASEGT. This CDR3 reads CASSDRDEQYF. CDR3 coding DNA: TGTGCCAGCAGTGACAGGGACGAGCAGTACTTC.

The CDR3 is CASSHGTSAPNTGELFF. CDR3 nucleotides: TGTGCCAGCAGCCATGGGACTAGCGCTCCGAACACCGGGGAGCTGTTTTTT. The rearrangement joins TRBV27 to TRBJ2-2; 10 nucleotides line up with TRBD2. CDR3 length: 17 amino acids. V was pared by 6 bases and J by 0 bases, with 7 bases of the junction left unmatched. CDR1 is MNHEY and CDR2 is SMNVEV in the germline V gene (reference sequence).

The chain has TRBV4-1 and TRBJ2-7; D call uncertain. Germline assignment: CDR1 MGHRA and CDR2 YSYEKL. This CDR3 has 14 amino acids. V lost 1 base and J lost 1, with 8 bases in between. The CDR3, as DNA: TGCGCCAGCAGCCAAGTATTCGGTTCCTACGAGCAGTACTTC. Translation: CASSQVFGSYEQYF.

V and J are TRBV15 and TRBJ2-5, with TRBD2 matching over 13 bases. V shed 1 base, J shed 11 bases, and the junction held 13 bases outside the gene matches. Germline V lookup: CDR1 LNHNV, CDR2 YYDKDF (reference sequence). The CDR3 is made up of 17 amino acids. The CDR3 spells CATSRGVLAGGPSEQYF. The CDR3 bases are TGTGCCACCAGCAGAGGGGTACTAGCGGGAGGGCCTTCAGAGCAGTACTTC. Looking up the rest from reference TRBV15 and TRBJ2-5 gives the full variable domain: DAMVIQNPRYQVTQFGKPVTLSCSQTLNHNVMYWYQQKSSQAPKLLFHYYDKDFNNEADTPDNFQSRRPNTSFCFLDIRSPGLGDTAMYLCATSRGVLAGGPSEQYFGPGTRLLVL.

The sample holds a few counts of this clone. The J gene is TRBJ2-6, the V gene TRBV15, with 11 bases matching TRBD1. The CDR3 is 17 amino acids. V dropped 4 bases and J dropped 0; count of bases not matched to a gene: 2. The germline CDR1 and CDR2 sequences are LNHNV and YYDKDF (reference sequence). CDR3 coding DNA: TGTGCCACCAGCACGGGGACAGGGGGCTCTGGGGCCAACGTCCTGACTTTC. Translating gives CATSTGTGGSGANVLTF.

The V call is TRBV11-2, the J call TRBJ2-1; weak D call: TRBD1 (6 bases). V was clipped by 6 bases and J by 0 bases, with 12 bases between them. This CDR3 is 15 amino acids long. Per the germline V gene, CDR1 is SGHAT and CDR2 is FQNNGV. CDR3 nucleotide sequence: TGTGCCAGCAGGGGGGTGGACAGCTCCTACAATGAGCAGTTCTTC. Protein sequence: CASRGVDSSYNEQFF.

The V and J genes are TRBV6-6 and TRBJ1-2; tentative D call: TRBD1 (6 bases). Germline lookup yields CDR1 MNHNY and CDR2 SVGAGI (reference sequence). The CDR3 is 13 amino acids. V gave up 10 bases and J gave up 2 bases, with 14 bases separating them. The CDR3 DNA reads TGTGCCACCAATAGGGGGGGGAACTATGGCTACACCTTC. Amino acids: CATNRGGNYGYTF.

This clone was picked up one time. The V call is TRBV5-1, the J call TRBJ1-1, with 9 bases matching TRBD1. The CDR3 is 14 amino acids. The germline CDR1 and CDR2 sequences are SGHRS and YFSETQ. V gave up 4 bases and J gave up 2 bases; unmatched junction bases: 3. CDR3 sequence reads: CASSTGGTNTEAFF. For the CDR3, the DNA is TGCGCCAGCAGCACAGGGGGCACCAACACTGAAGCTTTCTTT.

This chain joins TRBV23-1 and TRBJ2-7; D perhaps matches TRBD1 (5 bases). TRBV23-1 is assigned to the ORF class and has an uncertain function. The CDR3 is 11 amino acids. V lost 10 bases, J lost 3 bases, and 10 bases lay in between. This chain's CDR3 is CATHRSYEQYF. The CDR3, as DNA: TGCGCCACCCACAGGAGCTACGAGCAGTACTTC.

The CDR3 DNA is TGTGCCATCAGTGGAGATGATCAGCCCCAGCATTTT. Its protein is CAISGDDQPQHF. This chain links TRBV10-3 with TRBJ1-5; D is undetermined. Per germline, CDR1 ENHRY and CDR2 SYGVKD. V lost 4 bases, J lost 5 bases, and 6 bases lay in between. The CDR3 sequence is 12 residues long.

The CDR3 here is CASSDSGRGGLKQYF. The CDR3 DNA follows: TGTGCCAGCAGCGATAGCGGGAGGGGGGGTTTGAAGCAGTACTTC. The chain links TRBV2 to TRBJ2-7; TRBD2 matches at 11 bases. Per germline, CDR1 SNHLY and CDR2 FYNNEI. V dropped 6 bases and J dropped 8; count of bases not matched to a gene: 12. This CDR3 comprises 15 residues. Full variable domain (rest looked up from reference TRBV2 and TRBJ2-7): EPEVTQTPSHQVTQMGQEVILRCVPISNHLYFYWYRQILGQKVEFLVSFYNNEISEKSEIFDDQFSVERPDGSNFTLKIRSTKLEDSAMYFCASSDSGRGGLKQYFGPGTRLTVT.

The J gene is TRBJ1-5, the V gene TRBV10-3, with a possible D match to TRBD1 (5 bases). Trimming removed 10 bases from V and 7 bases from J, with 17 bases in between. This CDR3 comprises 13 residues. Germline lookup yields CDR1 ENHRY and CDR2 SYGVKD. The CDR3 reads CATAGRLGQPQHF. CDR3 DNA: TGTGCCACCGCAGGGAGGCTCGGCCAGCCCCAGCATTTT.

The chain uses TRBV19 and TRBJ1-1; the D is unclear. CDR3 length: 13 residues. V was cut by 6 bases and J by 0 bases, with 8 bases left in between. CDR1 is LNHDA, CDR2 SQIVND, per germline (reference sequence). The CDR3 nucleotides are TGTGCCAGTAGAAGAGGAATGAACACTGAAGCTTTCTTT. Its protein product is CASRRGMNTEAFF.

The chain combines TRBV10-2 with TRBJ2-7, with TRBD1 matching over 8 bases. V lost 3 bases, J lost 3 bases, and 1 base stayed unmatched. CDR1 is WSHSY, CDR2 SAAADI, per germline. The CDR3 has 13 amino acids. The CDR3 protein is CASSETGGYEQYF. The DNA of the CDR3 is TGCGCCAGCAGTGAAACAGGGGGCTACGAGCAGTACTTC.

The CDR3 sequence is CASRHTGEQFF. The CDR3 region has the DNA TGTGCCAGCAGGCATACAGGGGAGCAGTTCTTC. V and J are TRBV5-6 and TRBJ2-1; D is possibly TRBD1 (6 bases). V gave up 5 bases and J gave up 10 bases, with 10 bases separating them. The CDR3 has 11 amino acids. Germline CDR1 SGHDT, CDR2 YYEEEE.

The chain recombines TRBV7-2 with TRBJ1-2; 10 positions match TRBD1. Germline CDR1 reads SGHTA; CDR2 reads FQGNSA. V shed 7 bases, J shed 2 bases, and the junction held 10 bases outside the gene matches. This CDR3 has 16 amino acids. CDR3 sequence reads: CASNEGQGNRNYGYTF. The CDR3 DNA reads as TGTGCCAGCAACGAGGGACAGGGGAATCGCAACTATGGCTACACCTTC. Combining the CDR3 with reference TRBV7-2 and TRBJ1-2 gives the whole variable domain GAGVSQSPSNKVTEKGKDVELRCDPISGHTALYWYRQSLGQGLEFLIYFQGNSAPDKSGLPSDRFSAERTGGSVSTLTIQRTQQEDSAVYLCASNEGQGNRNYGYTFGSGTRLTVV.